This T cell receptor beta chain was identified during a study of T cell responses to AZD1222 COVID-19 vaccine. Assay used: immunoSEQ multiplex PCR; TCRdb lists only in-frame clones, some missing. The sample has 70,000 to 95,000 clones; about 86% are singletons. V was pared by 3 bases and J by 6 bases, with 8 bases between. The CDR3 has 13 amino acids. CDR1 and CDR2 (germline): LNHNV, YYDKDF (reference sequence). About this clone: Antigen specificity is unknown.

Study-wide results and limits: In the spike-specific TCR repertoire, nearly half reportedly target unmutated variant regions.

This receptor was obtained from an adult who received the AZD1222 COVID-19 vaccine. The sample here was peripheral blood, taken 28 days after the second AZD1222 dose. The rearrangement joins TRBV15 to TRBJ2-2; D remains ambiguous. CDR3 protein: CATSRAQSGELFF. DNA of the CDR3: TGTGCCACCAGCAGGGCCCAATCCGGGGAGCTGTTTTTT. The full variable domain, its missing parts supplied by reference TRBV15 and TRBJ2-2, is DAMVIQNPRYQVTQFGKPVTLSCSQTLNHNVMYWYQQKSSQAPKLLFHYYDKDFNNEADTPDNFQSRRPNTSFCFLDIRSPGLGDTAMYLCATSRAQSGELFFGEGSRLTVL.